This entry concerns a single T cell receptor beta chain. The data were taken from a study of Graves' ophthalmopathy and Graves' hyperthyroidism. The CDR3 runs to 14 residues. With V trimmed by 6 bases and J by 8 bases, 7 bases remained unmatched. Looked up from germline, CDR1 is MNHEY and CDR2 is SVGAGI. Researchers took RNA transcripts and amplified TCR beta CDR3 regions from them. Amplification began with first-round RT-PCR using HTBI primers, then second-round multiplex PCR was performed. Each CDR3 protein gets one entry after TCRdb re-called the multiplex PCR reads with MiXCR. This sample has 230,000 or so distinct CDR3 sequences, with less than 55% found just once.

Sequenced: peripheral blood. The source is an adult man with Graves' ophthalmopathy. V is TRBV6-5 and J is TRBJ1-6, with 7 positions matching TRBD1. The CDR3 sequence is CASSLQGKDSPLHF. DNA for the CDR3: TGTGCCAGCAGCTTACAGGGGAAAGATTCACCCCTCCACTTT.